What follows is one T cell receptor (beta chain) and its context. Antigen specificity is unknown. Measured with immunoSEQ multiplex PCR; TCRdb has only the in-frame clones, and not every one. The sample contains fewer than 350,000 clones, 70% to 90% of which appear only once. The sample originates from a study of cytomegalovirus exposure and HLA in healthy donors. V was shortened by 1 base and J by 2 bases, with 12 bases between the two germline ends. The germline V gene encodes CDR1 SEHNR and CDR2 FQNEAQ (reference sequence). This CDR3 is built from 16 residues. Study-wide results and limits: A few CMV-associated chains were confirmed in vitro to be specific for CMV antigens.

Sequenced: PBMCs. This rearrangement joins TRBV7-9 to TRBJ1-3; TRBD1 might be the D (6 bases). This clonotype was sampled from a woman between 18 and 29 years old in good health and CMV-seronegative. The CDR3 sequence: CASSLVIGDTGNTIYF. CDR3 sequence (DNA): TGTGCCAGCAGCTTAGTTATCGGGGACACTGGAAACACCATATATTTT.